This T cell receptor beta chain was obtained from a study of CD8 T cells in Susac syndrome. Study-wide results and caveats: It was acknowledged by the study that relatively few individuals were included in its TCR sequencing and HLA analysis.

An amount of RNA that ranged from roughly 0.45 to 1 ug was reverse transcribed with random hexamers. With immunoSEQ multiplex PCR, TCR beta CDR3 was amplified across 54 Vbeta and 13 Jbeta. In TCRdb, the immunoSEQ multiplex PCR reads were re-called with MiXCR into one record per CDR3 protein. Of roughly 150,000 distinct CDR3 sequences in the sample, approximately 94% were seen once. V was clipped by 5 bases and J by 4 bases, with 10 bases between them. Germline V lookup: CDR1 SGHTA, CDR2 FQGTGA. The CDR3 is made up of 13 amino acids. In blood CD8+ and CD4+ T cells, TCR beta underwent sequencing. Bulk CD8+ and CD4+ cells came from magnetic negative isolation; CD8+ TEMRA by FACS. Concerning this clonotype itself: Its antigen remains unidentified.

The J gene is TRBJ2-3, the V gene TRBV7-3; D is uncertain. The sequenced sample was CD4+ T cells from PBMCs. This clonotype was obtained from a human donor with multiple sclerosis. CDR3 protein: CASSRDSADTQYF. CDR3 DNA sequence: TGTGCCAGCAGCCGAGACTCCGCAGATACGCAGTATTTT.